These T cell receptor beta chains were read from a single sample in a study of human T cells and chemical hapten exposure. TCRdb independently ran MiXCR on the RACE reads; one entry per CDR3 protein. The sample consists of 55,000 to 75,000 distinct CDR3 sequences, around 12% of them appearing once. The specimen was whole blood, collected in connection with sensitization to the hapten diphenylcyclopropenone (DPC). The receptors come from a man younger than 40 with alopecia areata. Some clones in this sample may be carry-over from other donors' samples. CDR3s leave out the opening cysteine and the closing phenylalanine or tryptophan.

>14|TRBV6-2/TRBV6-3
ASRTGTPSSYNEQF
>12|TRBV6-1
ASIDRQGVTGYT
>13|TRBV5-6
ASSLVAGAQETQY
>14|TRBV6-4
ASSGTGGDSVNEQF
>14|TRBV5-1
ASRFSGRGHYNEQF
>16|TRBV7-9
ASSQSRRGLMRNTEAF
>13|TRBV7-9
ASSLATGIQETQY
>13|TRBV6-1
ASRGQISNTGELF
>15|TRBV5-1
ASSLEAGRSGANVLT
>13|TRBV7-6
ASSLDEGHNQPQH
>12|TRBV10-3
AIWPGVYSYEQY
>12|TRBV7-9
ASRPTVDSGELF
>11|TRBV21-1
ASSRDRPEYAV
>15|TRBV27
ASNQGEPISAKNIQY
>13|TRBV5-6
ASSLKGSGANVLT
>12|TRBV7-9
ASSSQRRSHTQY
>14|TRBV7-2
ASSPGTGFVNQPQH
>10|TRBV5-1
ASSWNGETQY
>12|TRBV5-1
ASSLGGVAYEQY
>11|TRBV14
ASSQERGREQY
>11|TRBV5-1
ASSSISRTEAF
>13|TRBV7-2
ASSLTGMGNSPLH
>13|TRBV20-1
SATGAGGNTDTQY
>9|TRBV6-1
ASRLGPPLH
>11|TRBV27
ASNQGASYEQY
>11|TRBV11-2
ASSLGEIFGYT
>13|TRBV28
ASSSPGRIQETQY
>13|TRBV12-3/TRBV12-4
ASSSGQGLNTEAF
>12|TRBV6-1
ASSEMGFDEKLF
>9|TRBV7-9
ASSLQGEAF
>11|TRBV24-1
ATSDSWVNEQF